The 6 T cell receptor beta chains below were found in one sample sequenced in a study of chemoradiotherapy in HPV16-positive cancers. Assay: immunoSEQ multiplex PCR; the TCRdb copy retains only in-frame clones and omits some. The sample consists of thousands of clones, around 95% of them appearing once. The sample was collected from a patient who underwent chemoradiotherapy. These receptors all come from a human donor with HPV-associated anogenital cancer.

This chain links TRBV28 with TRBJ1-5, with 7 nucleotides matching TRBD1. Germline V gene data show CDR1 as MDHEN and CDR2 as SYDVKM. The CDR3 extends over 13 amino acids. V was pared by 7 bases and J by 6 bases, with 6 bases of the junction left unmatched. The CDR3 loop is CASNGRGIQPQHF. The CDR3 DNA follows: TGTGCCAGCAACGGCAGGGGGATTCAGCCCCAGCATTTT. The entire variable domain, with the rest obtained from reference TRBV28 and TRBJ1-5, is as follows: DVKVTQSSRYLVKRTGEKVFLECVQDMDHENMFWYRQDPGLGLRLIYFSYDVKMKEKGDIPEGYSVSREKKERFSLILESASTNQTSMYLCASNGRGIQPQHFGDGTRLSIL.

In DNA, the CDR3 is TGTGCCAGCAGCCCCGTCCCCACTTTAGGGCAAGAGACCCAGTACTTC. Amino acid sequence: CASSPVPTLGQETQYF. The V and J genes are TRBV7-2 and TRBJ2-5; no clear D gene. The CDR3 spans 16 residues. The V end was cut by 5 bases, the J end by 2 bases, with 18 bases between. CDR1 and CDR2 from the germline V gene are SGHTA and FQGNSA.

CDR3 bases: TGTGCCAGCAGTGGTCAGGACAGGATTAATGAAAAACTGTTTTTT. This translates into CASSGQDRINEKLFF. V is TRBV7-6 and J is TRBJ1-4; the match to TRBD1 covers 7 bases. V trimming: 6 bases; J trimming: 4 bases; junction bases outside the gene matches: 8. CDR3 length: 15 residues. Germline values: CDR1 SGHVS, CDR2 FNYEAQ. The whole variable domain, filled in from reference TRBV7-6 and TRBJ1-4, reads GAGVSQSPRYKVTKRGQDVALRCDPISGHVSLYWYRQALGQGPEFLTYFNYEAQQDKSGLPNDRFSAERPEGSISTLTIQRTEQRDSAMYRCASSGQDRINEKLFFGSGTQLSVL.

The V gene is TRBV19, the J gene TRBJ1-5; the D gene is possibly TRBD1 (6 bases). Germline CDR1 reads LNHDA; CDR2 reads SQIVND (reference sequence). The length of the CDR3 is 16 residues. Trimming cost V 3 bases and J 1 base, with 13 bases left between them. In nucleotides, the CDR3 is TGTGCCAGTAGTATGGGGGGGGCTGGGAGCAATCAGCCCCAGCATTTT. Translation gives CASSMGGAGSNQPQHF.

The CDR3 nucleotides are TGTGCCAGCACCTGGGGATCGGGAGTGGCAGATACGCAGTATTTT. This codes for CASTWGSGVADTQYF. This chain links TRBV7-8 with TRBJ2-3, with D perhaps matching TRBD2 (6 bases). CDR1 is SGHVS and CDR2 is FQNEAQ in the germline V gene. The V gene lost 7 bases and the J gene lost 4 bases, with 18 bases spanning the gap. The CDR3 spans 15 residues. Full variable domain (remainder filled in from reference TRBV7-8 and TRBJ2-3): GAGVSQSPRYKVAKRGQDVALRCDPISGHVSLFWYQQALGQGPEFLTYFQNEAQLDKSGLPSDRFFAERPEGSVSTLKIQRTQQEDSAVYLCASTWGSGVADTQYFGPGTRLTVL.

The chain recombines TRBV28 with TRBJ2-1, with 9 bases matching TRBD2. The CDR3 runs 15 residues. The V segment lost 5 bases and the J segment 12 bases; nucleotides outside the gene matches: 14. Germline loops: CDR1 MDHEN, CDR2 SYDVKM. The CDR3 spells CASSPGTSSGLGQFF. The CDR3 bases are TGTGCCAGCAGTCCAGGGACTAGCAGTGGATTGGGGCAGTTCTTC. Drawing the rest from reference TRBV28 and TRBJ2-1, the complete variable domain is DVKVTQSSRYLVKRTGEKVFLECVQDMDHENMFWYRQDPGLGLRLIYFSYDVKMKEKGDIPEGYSVSREKKERFSLILESASTNQTSMYLCASSPGTSSGLGQFFGPGTRLTVL.